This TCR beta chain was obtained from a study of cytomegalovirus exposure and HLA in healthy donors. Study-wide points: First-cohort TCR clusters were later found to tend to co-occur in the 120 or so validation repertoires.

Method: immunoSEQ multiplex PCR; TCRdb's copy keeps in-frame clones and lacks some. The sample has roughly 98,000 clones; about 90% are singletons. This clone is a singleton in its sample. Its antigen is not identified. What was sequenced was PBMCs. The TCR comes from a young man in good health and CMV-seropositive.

DNA of the CDR3: TGTGCCAGCAGCGCACCGTACGGTGCAACTAATGAAAAACTGTTTTTT. Translating it yields CASSAPYGATNEKLFF. The rearrangement links TRBV28 to TRBJ1-4; D gene uncertain. From germline, CDR1 is MDHEN and CDR2 SYDVKM. V was trimmed by 6 bases and J by 0 bases, leaving 14 bases between them. The CDR3 contains 16 residues.